The 26 T cell receptor beta chains below all came from one sample that was sequenced in a study of blood T cells in healthy people across ages (dated by TCRdb to 2013 to 2016). Receptor libraries were prepared by 5' RACE. The sequencer was an Illumina HiSeq 2500. The second PCR ran for roughly 7 to 11 cycles and used a J-beta primer mix along with a sample-barcoded 5' primer. TCRdb ran its own pipeline on the public reads, namely fastp trimming at Q25 and MiXCR clone calling, and kept in-frame beta chains. Each CDR3 protein gets just one entry, which takes the most common genes and DNA from the rows behind it. In this sample the table shows roughly 680,000 distinct CDR3 sequences, 45% to 60% of which occur a single time. The ten top clones hold 13% of the sample. What was sequenced was blood. These TCRs come from a woman aged 80 or over in good health.

The chain joins TRBV10-3 to TRBJ2-3, with D perhaps matching TRBD1 (6 bases). The germline V gene encodes CDR1 ENHRY and CDR2 SYGVKD. The CDR3 consists of 13 residues. Deletions cut 5 bases from V and 4 bases from J, with 10 bases between. CDR3 region: CAISPGVADTQYF. CDR3 coding DNA: TGTGCCATCAGTCCAGGGGTGGCAGATACGCAGTATTTT.

This chain connects TRBV20-1 to TRBJ2-1; possibly TRBD2 for D (5 bases). The CDR3 length is 12 residues. CDR1 is DFQATT and CDR2 is SNEGSKA in the germline V gene (reference sequence). Trimming stripped 4 bases from V and 8 bases from J, with 12 bases between. DNA of the CDR3: TGCAGTGCTAATTTTCCGGGATATGAGCAGTTCTTC. Amino acids: CSANFPGYEQFF.

In this sample, this clonotype turned up many times. The rearrangement links TRBV29-1 to TRBJ2-3, with D perhaps matching TRBD2 (5 bases). The V end was cut by 6 bases, the J end by 4 bases, with 17 bases between. Germline assignment: CDR1 SQVTM and CDR2 ANQGSEA. This CDR3 region has 14 residues. CDR3 protein: CSVLAPKRADTQYF. CDR3 DNA sequence: TGCAGCGTCCTAGCACCAAAGAGGGCAGATACGCAGTATTTT.

This clonotype has only one observation. The V gene is TRBV7-9, the J gene TRBJ2-4; 7 bases are shared with TRBD2. The V segment lost 5 bases and the J segment 0 bases; nucleotides outside the gene matches: 4. The length of the CDR3 is 15 residues. The germline V gene encodes CDR1 SEHNR and CDR2 FQNEAQ (reference sequence). This chain's CDR3 is CASSAGVLAKNIQYF. CDR3 sequence (DNA): TGTGCCAGCAGCGCGGGGGTATTAGCCAAAAACATTCAGTACTTC.

In its sample, this clonotype was seen many times. The rearrangement uses TRBV5-1 and TRBJ2-3; 12 positions match TRBD2. The length of the CDR3 is 15 residues. Trimming took 4 bases from V and 6 from J; bases not matched to a gene: 6. CDR1 is SGHRS, CDR2 YFSETQ, per germline. The DNA of the CDR3 is TGCGCCAGCAGCACAACCGGGACTAGCGGGGATACGCAGTATTTT. Its translation is CASSTTGTSGDTQYF.

Regarding this clonotype: This sequence may be a read error, since a much larger clone differs from it by one base. V is TRBV30 and J is TRBJ2-7; possibly TRBD2 for D (6 bases). CDR3 length: 14 residues. Germline CDR1 reads GTSNPN; CDR2 reads SVGIG (reference sequence). The V and J ends lost 8 bases and 2 bases respectively, with 19 bases between them. The CDR3 coding sequence is TGTGCCCGGGGCGACAAGCGGGCGACCTACGAGCAGTACTTC. Amino acid sequence: CARGDKRATYEQYF.

The CDR3 sequence is CASSPSDFSSTDTQYF. Written as DNA, the CDR3 is TGCGCCAGCAGCCCTTCGGACTTTTCTAGCACAGATACGCAGTATTTT. J is TRBJ2-3 and V is TRBV5-1; possible D gene TRBD2, 5 bases. The germline V gene has CDR1 SGHRS and CDR2 YFSETQ. CDR3 length: 16 residues. With 4 bases removed from V and 0 bases from J, the gap between germline ends came to 15 bases.

The chain employs TRBV3-1 and TRBJ1-1; D gene ambiguous. CDR1 LGHDT and CDR2 YNNKEL come from the germline V gene (reference sequence). The V end lost 1 base, the J end lost 1 base, and 4 bases lay between the germline ends. The CDR3 runs 13 residues. The CDR3 DNA reads as TGTGCCAGCAGCCAAGCCTCGAACACTGAAGCTTTCTTT. Translation gives CASSQASNTEAFF.

This clonotype has only one observation. This chain uses TRBV20-1 with TRBJ1-2; 7 bases agree with TRBD1. The CDR3 is 14 residues long. The germline V gene has CDR1 DFQATT and CDR2 SNEGSKA (reference sequence). The V gene end was trimmed by 3 bases and the J gene end by 7 bases; junction bases not matched to a gene: 11. In DNA form, the CDR3 reads TGCAGTGCTAGGGAGGGACAGATCTCGCGTGGCTACACCTTC. Its translation: CSAREGQISRGYTF.

V usage is TRBV6-2 or TRBV6-3 and J usage is TRBJ1-4; TRBD1 matches 10 bases. This CDR3 has 14 residues. CDR1 and CDR2 from the germline V gene are MNHEY and SVGEGT. With V trimmed by 7 bases and J by 7 bases, 6 bases remained unmatched. CDR3 sequence: CASTSGQGIEKLFF. CDR3 nucleotides: TGTGCCAGCACCTCGGGACAGGGGATTGAAAAACTGTTTTTT.

This clonotype has at least ten counts. The chain employs TRBV5-1 and TRBJ2-7; D unresolved. Trimming left V 0 bases short and J 7 bases short, with 17 bases between. This CDR3 contains 15 residues. Germline V gene data show CDR1 as SGHRS and CDR2 as YFSETQ. The CDR3 protein is CASSLDRRPTEEQYF. As DNA, the CDR3 is TGCGCCAGCAGCTTGGACAGACGGCCTACGGAGGAGCAGTACTTC.

This clonotype was seen a handful of times. This chain joins TRBV6-2 or TRBV6-3 and TRBJ1-4; no firm D call. The CDR3 runs to 13 residues. Germline V gene data show CDR1 as MNHEY and CDR2 as SVGEGT. Trimming removed 5 bases at V and 6 bases at J, with 10 bases between. CDR3 loop: CASSLTVDEKLFF. The CDR3 DNA sequence: TGTGCCAGCAGTCTAACGGTCGATGAAAAACTGTTTTTT.

The V call is TRBV7-2, the J call TRBJ2-6, with 7 bases fitting TRBD1. Germline V gives CDR1 SGHTA, CDR2 FQGNSA. The junction had 7 bases not matched to a gene; V was cut back by 6 bases and J by 2 bases. The length of the CDR3 is 16 residues. The CDR3 nucleotides are TGTGCCAGCAGTCAAACTACAGGGGCTGGGGCCAACGTCCTGACTTTC. The encoded protein is CASSQTTGAGANVLTF.

This clonotype was seen a handful of times. It may be a read error: a sequence one base away is much more abundant. The CDR3 protein is CATTPGGNTGTQYF. In nucleotides, the CDR3 is TGTGCCACCACCCCAGGGGGGAACACAGGTACGCAGTATTTT. The chain uses TRBV28 and TRBJ2-3; the D gene is possibly TRBD1 (7 bases). Germline assignment: CDR1 MDHEN and CDR2 SYDVKM. The CDR3 loop spans 14 amino acids.

This rearrangement joins TRBV9 to TRBJ2-7, with 7 bases identical to TRBD2. The CDR3 has 16 amino acids. Germline trimming cut 4 bases from V and 1 base from J; bases unmatched to any gene: 11. CDR1 SGDLS and CDR2 YYNGEE come from the germline V gene. CDR3 region: CASSPRSSAGSYEQYF. The CDR3 bases are TGTGCCAGCAGCCCCAGGTCCTCAGCGGGGTCCTACGAGCAGTACTTC.

A few counts support this clonotype. The V and J genes are TRBV7-9 and TRBJ2-7, with no clear D. Germline assignment: CDR1 SEHNR and CDR2 FQNEAQ (reference sequence). The CDR3 totals 13 residues. V gave up 1 base and J gave up 2 bases, with 6 bases separating them. The CDR3 bases are TGTGCCAGCAGCTTAGTGGCAGCCTACGAGCAGTACTTC. As protein: CASSLVAAYEQYF.

The chain links TRBV6-5 to TRBJ2-3, with 12 bases identical to TRBD2. The V gene's germline CDR1 is MNHEY and CDR2 SVGAGI. The CDR3 consists of 16 residues. With 2 bases clipped from V and 8 bases from J, the junction kept 8 bases outside the gene matches. CDR3 residues: CASSYPLAGGLGTQYF. DNA of the CDR3: TGTGCCAGCAGTTACCCTCTAGCGGGGGGGCTTGGTACGCAGTATTTT.

This clonotype has ten or more counts. The chain has TRBV7-2 and TRBJ1-2; no firm D call. The CDR3 covers 13 residues. The V end was cut by 1 base, the J end by 8 bases, with 11 bases between. Per germline, CDR1 SGHTA and CDR2 FQGNSA. The CDR3 DNA reads TGTGCCAGCAGCTTAGTCCTCCCCCAAGGCTACACCTTC. It encodes CASSLVLPQGYTF.

This clonotype showed up just a few times. The chain couples TRBV15 to TRBJ1-4; 8 positions agree with TRBD1. With V trimmed by 6 bases and J by 8 bases, 11 bases remained unmatched. Germline CDR1 LNHNV, CDR2 YYDKDF (reference sequence). The CDR3 runs to 15 residues. CDR3 sequence reads: CATSLGYRGEEKLFF. The CDR3 DNA reads TGTGCCACCAGTTTAGGGTACAGGGGGGAAGAAAAACTGTTTTTT.

This clonotype has only a few counts. V and J are TRBV20-1 and TRBJ2-5, with 7 nucleotides matching TRBD1. The ends lost 4 bases at V and 11 bases at J; junction bases unmatched: 4. Germline assignment: CDR1 DFQATT and CDR2 SNEGSKA (reference sequence). The length of the CDR3 is 10 residues. CDR3 DNA: TGCAGTGCTACGGGGACAGAGCAGTACTTC. Translated, it gives CSATGTEQYF.

V usage is TRBV20-1 and J usage is TRBJ1-2; D unclear. With 0 bases removed from V and 5 bases from J, the gap between germline ends came to 16 bases. Germline CDR1 DFQATT, CDR2 SNEGSKA (reference sequence). The CDR3 consists of 15 residues. The CDR3 DNA sequence: TGCAGTGCTAGAGACACGACGGCGGCTTATTATGGCTACACCTTC. It yields the protein CSARDTTAAYYGYTF.

V usage is TRBV11-2 and J usage is TRBJ2-7; D is perhaps TRBD1 (5 bases). The germline V gene has CDR1 SGHAT and CDR2 FQNNGV. The CDR3 sequence is 14 residues long. The ends were cut back, 2 bases at V and 2 bases at J, with 10 bases in the middle. CDR3 nucleotides: TGTGCCAGCAGCTTAAACAGGTACACCTACGAGCAGTACTTC. It translates to CASSLNRYTYEQYF.

Comment on this clonotype: This sequence may be a read error, since a much larger clone differs from it by one base. As DNA, the CDR3 is TGCGCCAGCAGCTTCGGCGGGACCTTTTTGACCCAGTACTTC. Amino acid sequence: CASSFGGTFLTQYF. This chain links TRBV5-1 with TRBJ2-7; tentatively, D is TRBD2 (6 bases). The end of the DNA fits TRBJ2-5 better, so the J call may be wrong. The CDR3 is 14 residues long. The germline V gene encodes CDR1 SGHRS and CDR2 YFSETQ.

The chain uses TRBV28 and TRBJ1-4; a weak D match, TRBD1 (6 bases). Trimming took 5 bases from V and 3 from J, leaving 13 bases between them. The CDR3 totals 15 residues. The germline gives CDR1 MDHEN, CDR2 SYDVKM. CDR3 DNA sequence: TGTGCCAGCAGTGGAGCAGGGGCGGCTAATGAAAAACTGTTTTTT. It encodes CASSGAGAANEKLFF.

This clonotype was seen ten or more times. This may be a read error: a much more frequent sequence differs by one nucleotide. The rearrangement joins TRBV6-6 to TRBJ2-1; TRBD2 is a possible D gene (6 bases). The J call may not be correct, given that the DNA end is closer to TRBJ2-7. The germline gives CDR1 MNHNY, CDR2 SVGAGI (reference sequence). This CDR3 has 15 residues. The CDR3 DNA follows: TGTGCCAGCCGGACTCGTTGGGGGGTCTACAATGAGCAGTACTTC. It codes for CASRTRWGVYNEQYF.

This clonotype appeared once. A much larger clone differs by one base, so this may be a read error. The rearrangement uses TRBV10-3 and TRBJ2-1; no clear D. The germline gives CDR1 ENHRY, CDR2 SYGVKD. This CDR3 spans 15 amino acids. The chain's CDR3 is CDISESDRTSNEQFF. CDR3 in DNA: TGTGACATCAGTGAGTCGGATCGCACGTCCAATGAGCAGTTCTTC.